The 10 T cell receptor beta chains reported below all come from one sample, sequenced in a study of shared clonotypes between healthy human individuals. Naive-designated CD8 cells lacked CD45RO, were positively enriched for CCR7, and omitted terminally differentiated effector memory CD45RA+ cells. Generated by immunoSEQ multiplex PCR, the TCRdb table keeps only in-frame clones and is missing some. The sample includes approximately 2,000,000 clones, 80% to 95% seen only once; the top ten take about 1.7%. Sequenced input: naive CD8+ T cells from PBMCs. The receptors were gathered from a man in his late teens or twenties in good health. Some clones in this sample may be carry-over from other donors' samples.

The chain carries TRBV6-4 and TRBJ2-5, with D perhaps given as TRBD1 or TRBD2 (5 bases each). This CDR3 has 15 amino acids. V was pared by 4 bases and J by 5 bases, with 17 bases between. In germline, CDR1 is MRHNA, CDR2 SNTAGT. The CDR3 DNA reads TGTGCCAGCAGTGCCTCCTCCGGGACCGGGGAGACCCAGTACTTC. As protein: CASSASSGTGETQYF.

This chain connects TRBV16 to TRBJ2-5; TRBD2 might be the D (6 bases). V lost 4 bases and J lost 4, with 22 bases in between. In germline, CDR1 is KGHSY, CDR2 FQNENV. The CDR3 consists of 17 residues. In DNA, the CDR3 is TGTGCCAGCAGCCCGACCGGGGGTCGCCCGCTTCGAGAGACCCAGTACTTC. This encodes CASSPTGGRPLRETQYF.

The rearrangement links TRBV7-9 to TRBJ2-3, with 10 bases matching TRBD1. Germline CDR1 reads SEHNR; CDR2 reads FQNEAQ (reference sequence). Trimming took 5 bases from V and 4 from J; bases not matched to a gene: 3. This CDR3 contains 14 residues. The CDR3 reads CASSQDRGPDTQYF. The CDR3 nucleotides are TGTGCCAGCAGCCAAGACAGGGGGCCAGATACGCAGTATTTT.

Note on this clone: The sample carries other DNA sequences with the same CDR3. V gene TRBV29-1 combines with J gene TRBJ1-1; maybe TRBD1 (6 bases). V was clipped by 6 bases and J by 4 bases, with 9 bases between them. This CDR3 has 11 residues. Germline loops: CDR1 SQVTM, CDR2 ANQGSEA. This chain's CDR3 is CSVRGGTEAFF. The CDR3 coding sequence is TGCAGCGTAAGGGGGGGCACTGAAGCTTTCTTT.

J is TRBJ1-5 and V is TRBV15; D gene uncertain. Germline CDR1 is LNHNV and CDR2 is YYDKDF (reference sequence). With 5 bases removed from V and 1 base from J, the gap between germline ends came to 12 bases. This CDR3 is built from 15 residues. DNA for the CDR3: TGTGCCACCAGCCCAGGAGCGGGGAGCAATCAGCCCCAGCATTTT. It is translated as CATSPGAGSNQPQHF.

This chain connects TRBV5-1 to TRBJ2-5, with D possibly TRBD2 on 7 matching bases. With 4 bases removed from V and 4 bases from J, the gap between germline ends came to 11 bases. The CDR3 covers 13 residues. Germline CDR1 reads SGHRS; CDR2 reads YFSETQ. The CDR3 bases are TGCGCCAGCAGCGGGGGCGGGAGAGAGACCCAGTACTTC. It translates to CASSGGGRETQYF.

This rearrangement joins TRBV27 to TRBJ1-2; D gene unclear. Germline CDR1 reads MNHEY; CDR2 reads SMNVEV (reference sequence). This CDR3 has 15 amino acids. Trimming took off 1 base at V and 2 bases at J, with 11 bases between the two ends. The CDR3 region is CASSLFGTINYGYTF. The CDR3 nucleotides are TGTGCCAGCAGTTTATTTGGTACAATCAACTATGGCTACACCTTC.

On this clone: A much larger clonotype is one base distant, so this may be a read error. This sample includes further DNA sequences coding for the same CDR3. The rearrangement joins TRBV6-5 to TRBJ2-6; D gene ambiguous. Trimming shortened V by 0 bases and J by 0 bases, and 3 bases separated the two germline ends. There are 15 residues in the CDR3. Germline CDR1 and CDR2: MNHEY and SVGAGI. CDR3 residues: CASSYSSSGANVLTF. Here the CDR3 DNA reads TGTGCCAGCAGTTACTCTAGCTCTGGGGCCAACGTCCTGACTTTC.

On this clone itself: This may be a read error, as it is one base from a much larger clone. This chain connects TRBV5-6 to TRBJ1-2; D is uncertain. Trimming pared 2 bases from V and 2 bases from J, leaving 1 base between. Germline-derived CDR1 and CDR2 are SGHDT and YYEEEE. The CDR3 totals 11 residues. In DNA form, the CDR3 reads TGTGCCAGCAGCTTAAACTATGGCTACACCTTC. Translated: CASSLNYGYTF.

The chain employs TRBV29-1 and TRBJ2-1; no definite D call. Germline CDR1 reads SQVTM; CDR2 reads ANQGSEA. The CDR3 extends over 15 amino acids. V dropped 5 bases and J dropped 2 bases, with 16 bases sitting between them. The CDR3 coding sequence is TGCAGCGTTTCACCCCCCGGACGAACCTACAATGAGCAGTTCTTC. This codes for CSVSPPGRTYNEQFF.